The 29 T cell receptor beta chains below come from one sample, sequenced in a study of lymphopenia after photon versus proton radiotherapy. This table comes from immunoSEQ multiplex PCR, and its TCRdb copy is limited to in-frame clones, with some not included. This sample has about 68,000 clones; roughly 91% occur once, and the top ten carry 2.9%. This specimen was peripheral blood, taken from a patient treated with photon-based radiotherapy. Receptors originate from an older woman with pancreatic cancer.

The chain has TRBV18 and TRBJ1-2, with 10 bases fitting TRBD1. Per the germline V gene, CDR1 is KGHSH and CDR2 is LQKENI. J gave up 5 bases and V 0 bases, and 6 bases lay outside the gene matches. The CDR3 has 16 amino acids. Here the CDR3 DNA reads TGTGCCAGCTCACCACCGGACAGGGGGGTTTGGTATGGCTACACCTTC. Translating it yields CASSPPDRGVWYGYTF.

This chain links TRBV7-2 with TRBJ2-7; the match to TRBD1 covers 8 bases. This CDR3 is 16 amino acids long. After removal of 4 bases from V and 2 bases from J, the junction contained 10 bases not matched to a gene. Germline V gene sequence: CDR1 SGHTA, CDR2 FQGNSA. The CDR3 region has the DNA TGTGCCAGCAGCTCCGGAGGAGGACAGGGCGCCTACGAGCAGTACTTC. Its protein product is CASSSGGGQGAYEQYF.

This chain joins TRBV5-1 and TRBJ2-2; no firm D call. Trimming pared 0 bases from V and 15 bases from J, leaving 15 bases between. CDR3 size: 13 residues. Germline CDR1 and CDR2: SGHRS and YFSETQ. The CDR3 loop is CASSLAGDLVLFF. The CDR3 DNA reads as TGCGCCAGCAGCTTGGCCGGAGACCTTGTCTTGTTTTTT.

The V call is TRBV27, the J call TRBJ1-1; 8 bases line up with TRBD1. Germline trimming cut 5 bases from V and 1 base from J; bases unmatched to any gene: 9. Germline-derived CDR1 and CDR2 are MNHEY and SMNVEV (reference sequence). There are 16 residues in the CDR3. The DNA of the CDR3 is TGTGCCAGCAGTCCCGCCATGGGACAGGAGAACACTGAAGCTTTCTTT. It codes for CASSPAMGQENTEAFF.

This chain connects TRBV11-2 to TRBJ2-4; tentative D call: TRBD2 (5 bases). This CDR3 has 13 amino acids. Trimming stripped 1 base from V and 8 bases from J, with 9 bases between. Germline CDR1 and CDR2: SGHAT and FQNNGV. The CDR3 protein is CASSLGESDIQYF. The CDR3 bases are TGTGCCAGCAGCTTAGGGGAGAGCGACATTCAGTACTTC.

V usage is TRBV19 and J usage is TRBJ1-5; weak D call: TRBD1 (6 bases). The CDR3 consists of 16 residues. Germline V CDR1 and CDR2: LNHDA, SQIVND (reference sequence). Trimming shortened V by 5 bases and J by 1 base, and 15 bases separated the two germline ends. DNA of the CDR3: TGTGCCAGTAGTCTCCGACAGGCTAGAAGCAATCAGCCCCAGCATTTT. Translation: CASSLRQARSNQPQHF.

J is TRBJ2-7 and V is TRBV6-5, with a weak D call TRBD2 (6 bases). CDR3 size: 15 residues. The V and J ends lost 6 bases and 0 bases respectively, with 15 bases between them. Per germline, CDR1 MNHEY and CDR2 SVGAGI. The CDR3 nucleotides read TGTGCCAGCAGCCCCCGCGGGGTTAGCTCCTACGAGCAGTACTTC. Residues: CASSPRGVSSYEQYF.

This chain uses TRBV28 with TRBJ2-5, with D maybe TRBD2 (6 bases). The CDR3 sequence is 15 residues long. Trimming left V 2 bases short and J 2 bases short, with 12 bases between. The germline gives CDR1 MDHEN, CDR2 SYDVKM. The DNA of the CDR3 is TGTGCCAGCAGTTTAGGGGGACTGGAACAAGAGACCCAGTACTTC. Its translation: CASSLGGLEQETQYF.

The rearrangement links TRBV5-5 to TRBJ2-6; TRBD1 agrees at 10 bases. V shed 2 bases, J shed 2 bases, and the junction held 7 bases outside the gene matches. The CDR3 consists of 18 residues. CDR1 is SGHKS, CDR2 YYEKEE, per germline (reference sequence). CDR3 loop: CASSFTTGGPTGANVLTF. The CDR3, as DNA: TGTGCCAGCAGCTTTACGACAGGGGGCCCAACTGGGGCCAACGTCCTGACTTTC.

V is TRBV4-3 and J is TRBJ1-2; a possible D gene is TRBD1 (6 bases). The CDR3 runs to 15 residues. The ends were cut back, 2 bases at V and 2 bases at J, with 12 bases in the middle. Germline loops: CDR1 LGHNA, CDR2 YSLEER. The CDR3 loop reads CASSQTGTSNYGYTF. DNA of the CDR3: TGCGCCAGCAGCCAAACAGGGACGTCCAACTATGGCTACACCTTC.

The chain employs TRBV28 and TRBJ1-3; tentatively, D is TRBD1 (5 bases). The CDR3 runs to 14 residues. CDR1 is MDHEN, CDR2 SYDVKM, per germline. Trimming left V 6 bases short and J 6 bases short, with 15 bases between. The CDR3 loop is CASRLDRSSNTIYF. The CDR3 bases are TGTGCCAGCAGACTTGACAGATCTTCAAACACCATATATTTT.

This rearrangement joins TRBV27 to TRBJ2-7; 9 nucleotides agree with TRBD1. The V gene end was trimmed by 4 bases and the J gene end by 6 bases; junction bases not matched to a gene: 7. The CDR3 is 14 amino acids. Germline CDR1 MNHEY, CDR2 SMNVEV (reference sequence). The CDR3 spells CASSSPDRGSEQYF. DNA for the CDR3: TGTGCCAGCAGTTCACCCGACAGGGGGAGCGAGCAGTACTTC.

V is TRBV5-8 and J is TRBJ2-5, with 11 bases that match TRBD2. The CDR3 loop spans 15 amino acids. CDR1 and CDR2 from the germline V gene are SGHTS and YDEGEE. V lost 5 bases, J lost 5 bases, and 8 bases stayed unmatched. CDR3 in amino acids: CASSFSGRAGETQYF. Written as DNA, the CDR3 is TGTGCCAGCAGTTTTAGCGGGAGGGCCGGGGAGACCCAGTACTTC.

CDR3 nucleotide sequence: TGTGCCAGCAGCCAAGATGTGGGGGGCTACACCTTC. Translating gives CASSQDVGGYTF. The chain recombines TRBV14 with TRBJ1-2; no definite D call. V gave up 0 bases and J gave up 8 bases, with 7 bases separating them. Germline CDR1 SGHDN, CDR2 FVKESK. The CDR3 loop spans 12 amino acids.

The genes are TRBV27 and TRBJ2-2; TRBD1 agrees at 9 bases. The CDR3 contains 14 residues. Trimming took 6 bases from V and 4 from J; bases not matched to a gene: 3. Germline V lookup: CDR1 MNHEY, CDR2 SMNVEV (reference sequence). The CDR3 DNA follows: TGTGCCAGCAGGGACAGGGGAACCACCGGGGAGCTGTTTTTT. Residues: CASRDRGTTGELFF.

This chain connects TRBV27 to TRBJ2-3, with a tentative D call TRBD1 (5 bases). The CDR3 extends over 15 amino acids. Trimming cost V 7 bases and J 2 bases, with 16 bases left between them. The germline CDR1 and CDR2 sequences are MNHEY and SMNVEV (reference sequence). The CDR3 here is CASTLLGANTDTQYF. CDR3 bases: TGTGCCAGCACCCTACTTGGGGCCAACACAGATACGCAGTATTTT.

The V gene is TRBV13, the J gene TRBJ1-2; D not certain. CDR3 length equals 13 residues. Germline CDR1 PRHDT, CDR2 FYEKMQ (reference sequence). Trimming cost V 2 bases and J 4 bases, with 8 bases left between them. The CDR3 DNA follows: TGTGCCAGCAGCTTAACCGGCAGCTATGGCTACACCTTC. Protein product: CASSLTGSYGYTF.

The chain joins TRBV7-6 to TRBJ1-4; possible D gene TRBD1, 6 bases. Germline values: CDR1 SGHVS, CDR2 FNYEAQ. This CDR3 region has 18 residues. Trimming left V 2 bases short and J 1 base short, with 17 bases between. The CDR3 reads CASSLTPKGELTNEKLFF. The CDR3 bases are TGTGCCAGCAGCTTAACCCCCAAGGGGGAACTAACTAATGAAAAACTGTTTTTT. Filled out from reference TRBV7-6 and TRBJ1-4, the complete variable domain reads GAGVSQSPRYKVTKRGQDVALRCDPISGHVSLYWYRQALGQGPEFLTYFNYEAQQDKSGLPNDRFSAERPEGSISTLTIQRTEQRDSAMYRCASSLTPKGELTNEKLFFGSGTQLSVL.

The CDR3 DNA reads as TGTGCCAGCAGTGAAGAAGGGCAGCTAACTGGCTACACCTTC. The encoded protein is CASSEEGQLTGYTF. This chain links TRBV6-1 with TRBJ1-2; D remains ambiguous. There are 14 residues in the CDR3. CDR1 and CDR2 (germline): MNHNS, SASEGT. V was clipped by 1 base and J by 7 bases, with 13 bases between them.

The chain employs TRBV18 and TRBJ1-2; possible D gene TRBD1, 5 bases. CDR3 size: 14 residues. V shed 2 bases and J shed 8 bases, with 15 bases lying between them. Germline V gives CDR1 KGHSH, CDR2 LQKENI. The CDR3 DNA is TGTGCCAGCTCACCATACTCGGGGGAGAAAGGCTACACCTTC. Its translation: CASSPYSGEKGYTF.

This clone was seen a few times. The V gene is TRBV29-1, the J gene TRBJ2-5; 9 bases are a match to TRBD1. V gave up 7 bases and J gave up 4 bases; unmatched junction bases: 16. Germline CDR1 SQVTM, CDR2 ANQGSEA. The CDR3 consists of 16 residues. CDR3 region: CSALPYTDRGGETQYF. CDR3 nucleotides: TGCAGCGCCCTGCCCTATACGGACAGGGGAGGAGAGACCCAGTACTTC.

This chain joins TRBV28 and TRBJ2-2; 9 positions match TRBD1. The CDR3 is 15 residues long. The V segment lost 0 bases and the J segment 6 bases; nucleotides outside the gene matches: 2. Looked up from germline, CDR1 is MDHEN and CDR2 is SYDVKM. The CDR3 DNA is TGTGCCAGCAGTTTATGGAGACAGGGGGCCGGGGAGCTGTTTTTT. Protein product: CASSLWRQGAGELFF.

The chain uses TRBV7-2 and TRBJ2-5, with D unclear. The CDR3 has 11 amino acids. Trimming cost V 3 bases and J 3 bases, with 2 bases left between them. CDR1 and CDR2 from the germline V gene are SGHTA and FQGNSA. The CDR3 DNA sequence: TGTGCCAGCAGCTTTAAAGAGACCCAGTACTTC. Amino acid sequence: CASSFKETQYF.

CDR3 sequence: CASSVGPGAYGYTF. The CDR3 bases are TGTGCCAGCAGCGTAGGACCGGGAGCCTATGGCTACACCTTC. The chain combines TRBV9 with TRBJ1-2; no firm D call. The CDR3 loop spans 14 amino acids. Trimming took off 0 bases at V and 4 bases at J, with 10 bases between the two ends. Germline CDR1 and CDR2: SGDLS and YYNGEE.

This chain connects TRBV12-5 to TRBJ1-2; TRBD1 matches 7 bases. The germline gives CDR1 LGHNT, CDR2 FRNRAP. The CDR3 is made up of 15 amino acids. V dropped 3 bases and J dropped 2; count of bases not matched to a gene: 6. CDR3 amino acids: CASGLYGTVNYGYTF. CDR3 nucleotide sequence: TGTGCTAGTGGTTTATATGGGACAGTGAACTATGGCTACACCTTC.

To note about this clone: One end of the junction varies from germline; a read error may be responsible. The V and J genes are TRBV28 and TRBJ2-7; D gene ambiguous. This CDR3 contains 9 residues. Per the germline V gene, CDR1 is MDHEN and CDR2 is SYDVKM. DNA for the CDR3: TGTGCCAGCAGTTTATCAGGCATCTTC. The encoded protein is CASSLSGIF.

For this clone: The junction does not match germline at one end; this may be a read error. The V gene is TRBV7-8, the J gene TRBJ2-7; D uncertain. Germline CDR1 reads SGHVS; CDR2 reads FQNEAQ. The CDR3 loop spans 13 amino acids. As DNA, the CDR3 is TGTGCCAGCAGCTTAGTCGCCAGCCGGCGGCCCTTCTTC. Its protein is CASSLVASRRPFF.

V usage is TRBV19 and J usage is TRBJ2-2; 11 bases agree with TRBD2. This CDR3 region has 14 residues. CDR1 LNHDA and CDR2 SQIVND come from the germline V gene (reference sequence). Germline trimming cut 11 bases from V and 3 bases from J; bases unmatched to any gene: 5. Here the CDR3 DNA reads TGTGCCTCAAAGGGACTAGCGGACACCGGGGAGCTGTTTTTT. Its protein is CASKGLADTGELFF.

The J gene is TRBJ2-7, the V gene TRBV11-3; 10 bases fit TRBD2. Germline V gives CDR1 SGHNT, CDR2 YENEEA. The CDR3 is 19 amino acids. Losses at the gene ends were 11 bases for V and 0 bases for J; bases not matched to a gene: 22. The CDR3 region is CAYSGKREGHFGSSYEQYF. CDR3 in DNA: TGTGCCTACTCGGGGAAGCGGGAGGGCCATTTCGGTAGCTCCTACGAGCAGTACTTC.